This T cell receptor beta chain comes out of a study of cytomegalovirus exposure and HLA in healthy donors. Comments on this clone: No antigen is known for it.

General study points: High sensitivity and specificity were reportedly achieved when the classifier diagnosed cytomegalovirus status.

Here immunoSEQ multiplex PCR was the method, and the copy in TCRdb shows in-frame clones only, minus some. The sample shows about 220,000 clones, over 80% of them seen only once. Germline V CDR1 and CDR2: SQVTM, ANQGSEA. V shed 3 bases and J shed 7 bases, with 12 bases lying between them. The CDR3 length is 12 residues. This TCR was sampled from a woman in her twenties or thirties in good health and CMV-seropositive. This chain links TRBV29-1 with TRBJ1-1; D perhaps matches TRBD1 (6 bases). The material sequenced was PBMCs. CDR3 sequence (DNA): TGCAGCGTTGAGTTGAGAGGGGGTGAAGCTTTCTTT. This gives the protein CSVELRGGEAFF.